A selection of T cell receptor beta chains follows, all from one sample in a study of T-cell reconstitution after alpha-beta-depleted transplantation in children. TCRdb re-called the PCR reads through MiXCR, storing one row per CDR3 protein. The table has about 870,000 distinct CDR3 sequences, roughly 15% seen once. The specimen comprised PBMCs, mostly from graft donor cells, sampled 360 days after TCRalphabeta/CD19-depleted stem cell transplant. The receptors were sampled from a male patient younger than 18 who had a stem cell transplant for acute lymphoblastic leukemia, so the T cells may come from the graft donor. The CDR3 runs from the conserved cysteine through the conserved F or W. A D gene is named only where the DNA matches it firmly. Only part of the rows carry a size: once, few, many, or a class if the clone is expanded.

>few|TRBJ2-2|TRBV20-1|TRBD1
CSASGQGYGTGELFF
TGCAGTGCTAGTGGACAGGGGTACGGCACCGGGGAGCTGTTTTTT
>NA|TRBJ2-1|TRBV20-1|NA
CSARDQGRPYNEQFF
TGCAGTGCTAGAGATCAGGGGAGACCCTACAATGAGCAGTTCTTC
>few|TRBJ1-4|TRBV29-1|TRBD1
CSVKSGTGGRKLFF
TGCAGCGTCAAATCCGGGACAGGGGGGAGGAAACTGTTTTTT
>NA|TRBJ2-7|TRBV15|NA
CATSRSDSSYEQYF
TGTGCCACCAGCAGGTCGGACAGCTCCTACGAGCAGTACTTC
>NA|TRBJ2-7|TRBV27|TRBD1
CASSSLTGTDEQYF
TGTGCCAGCAGTTCCCTGACAGGGACGGACGAGCAGTACTTC
>few|TRBJ2-7|TRBV7-9|TRBD1
CASSSLQGARPYEQYF
TGTGCCAGCAGCTCACTCCAGGGGGCAAGACCCTACGAGCAGTACTTC
>NA|TRBJ2-3|TRBV5-1|TRBD2
CASSFRLAGTDTQYF
TGCGCCAGCAGCTTTAGACTAGCGGGAACAGATACGCAGTATTTT
>few|TRBJ2-3|TRBV12-3/TRBV12-4|TRBD2
CASTSLAGWSTDTQYF
TGTGCCAGCACCTCCCTAGCGGGATGGAGCACAGATACGCAGTATTTT
>few|TRBJ2-3|TRBV4-1|NA
CASSQDESVTLTDTQYF
TGCGCCAGCAGCCAAGATGAGAGTGTAACATTGACAGATACGCAGTATTTT
>many|TRBJ1-1|TRBV20-1|NA
CSARDLRGHTEAFF
TGCAGTGCTAGAGATTTACGGGGGCACACTGAAGCTTTCTTT
>NA|TRBJ2-1|TRBV20-1|NA
CSARTWSSYNEQFF
TGCAGTGCTAGGACGTGGAGCTCCTACAATGAGCAGTTCTTC
>many|TRBJ1-1|TRBV5-1|NA
CASSLDTNTEAFF
TGCGCCAGCAGCTTGGACACCAACACTGAAGCTTTCTTT
>many|TRBJ1-2|TRBV28|NA
CASSLPGDGFYGYTF
TGTGCCAGCAGTTTGCCCGGGGACGGGTTCTATGGCTACACCTTC
>few|TRBJ2-3|TRBV5-1|NA
CASSLGSDDTQYF
TGCGCCAGCAGCTTGGGATCTGATGACACGCAGTATTTT
>NA|TRBJ2-7|TRBV13|NA
CASSSGAMYEQYF
TGTGCCAGCAGCTCGGGGGCGATGTACGAGCAGTACTTC
>NA|TRBJ2-1|TRBV7-2|TRBD1
CASTPVGQGYNEQFF
TGTGCCAGCACGCCAGTGGGACAGGGCTACAATGAGCAGTTCTTC
>NA|TRBJ2-5|TRBV4-1|NA
CASSKEQGLLQETQYF
TGCGCCAGCAGTAAGGAACAGGGTCTACTCCAAGAGACCCAGTACTTC
>many|TRBJ2-5|TRBV4-1|NA
CASSQDRSLGTQYF
TGCGCCAGCAGCCAAGATCGGTCTCTCGGGACCCAGTACTTC
>NA|TRBJ2-7|TRBV6-5|NA
CASSYSNSGHLYEQYF
TGTGCCAGCAGTTACTCGAATTCCGGACATCTCTACGAGCAGTACTTC
>many|TRBJ2-7|TRBV5-1|NA
CASSFLDEQYF
TGTGCCAGCAGTTTTCTGGACGAGCAGTACTTC
>few|TRBJ2-5|TRBV7-9|NA
CASSWDIRAGETQYF
TGTGCCAGCAGCTGGGACATTCGAGCTGGAGAGACCCAGTACTTC
>few|TRBJ2-1|TRBV12-3/TRBV12-4|NA
CATRASAGAGEQFF
TGTGCCACTCGCGCCTCGGCGGGGGCGGGTGAGCAGTTCTTC
>NA|TRBJ1-3|TRBV20-1|TRBD1
CSARTGGPGNTIYF
TGCAGTGCTAGGACAGGGGGACCTGGAAACACCATATATTTT
>NA|TRBJ2-7|TRBV5-1|TRBD2
CASSKSGTSGRSPSEQYF
TGCGCCAGCAGCAAATCCGGGACTAGCGGGAGGTCGCCCTCAGAGCAGTACTTC
>NA|TRBJ2-7|TRBV5-1|NA
CASSLGGGQAYYEQYF
TGCGCCAGCAGCTTGGGGGGGGGCCAAGCCTACTACGAGCAGTACTTC
>few|TRBJ1-1|TRBV10-3|NA
CAISEAVQRATEAFF
TGTGCCATCAGTGAGGCGGTTCAGAGAGCAACTGAAGCTTTCTTT
>few|TRBJ2-1|TRBV4-2|TRBD2
CASRHTPGLAGGSYNEQFF
TGTGCCAGCAGACACACACCGGGACTAGCGGGAGGTAGCTACAATGAGCAGTTCTTC
>NA|TRBJ2-7|TRBV13|NA
CASSSRTWSYEQYF
TGTGCCAGCAGCTCCCGGACATGGTCCTACGAGCAGTACTTC
>few|TRBJ2-7|TRBV5-1|NA
CASSFVSGPSYEQYF
TGCGCCAGCAGCTTTGTATCAGGACCCTCCTACGAGCAGTACTTC
>few|TRBJ2-4|TRBV18|TRBD1
CASSPAMGQGVAKNIQYF
TGTGCCAGCTCACCAGCGATGGGACAGGGTGTAGCCAAAAACATTCAGTACTTC
>NA|TRBJ2-7|TRBV5-1|NA
CASSFTRRGGYEQYF
TGCGCCAGCAGCTTCACCAGGAGGGGCGGCTACGAGCAGTACTTC
>NA|TRBJ2-1|TRBV20-1|TRBD2
CSATSSPSGEQFF
TGCAGTGCTACTTCTTCTCCTAGCGGGGAGCAGTTCTTC
>NA|TRBJ1-2|TRBV7-9|NA
CASSFSRQDGVYGYTF
TGTGCCAGCAGCTTTTCAAGACAGGACGGAGTCTATGGCTACACCTTC
>few|TRBJ2-1|TRBV7-9|NA
CASSSLWRSSYNEQFF
TGTGCCAGCAGCTCCCTTTGGCGGAGCTCCTACAATGAGCAGTTCTTC
>NA|TRBJ2-7|TRBV15|NA
CATSGEDPYEQYF
TGTGCCACCTCAGGAGAGGACCCGTACGAGCAGTACTTC